Included here is one T cell receptor beta chain sequence, with context. TCRdb reanalysed the 5' RACE reads using MiXCR and keeps one entry per CDR3 protein. The table lists more than 60,000 distinct CDR3 sequences, roughly 15% of them singletons. CDR1 is MDHEN, CDR2 SYDVKM, per germline. This CDR3 region has 13 residues. Trimming took 5 bases from V and 4 from J, leaving 9 bases between them. This sample stems from a study of T cells of healthy individuals. V is TRBV28 and J is TRBJ1-5; possible D gene TRBD1, 5 bases. This receptor was obtained from a human donor in good health. CDR3 residues: CASSAGTNQPQHF. CDR3 nucleotides: TGTGCCAGCAGTGCAGGGACTAATCAGCCCCAGCATTTT. Supplemented by reference TRBV28 and TRBJ1-5, the full variable domain reads DVKVTQSSRYLVKRTGEKVFLECVQDMDHENMFWYRQDPGLGLRLIYFSYDVKMKEKGDIPEGYSVSREKKERFSLILESASTNQTSMYLCASSAGTNQPQHFGDGTRLSIL.